This T cell receptor beta chain derives from a study of T cell responses to AZD1222 COVID-19 vaccine. Concerning this clone itself: What it binds is not known.

Here immunoSEQ multiplex PCR was the method, and the copy in TCRdb shows in-frame clones only, minus some. This table holds roughly 120,000 clones, 70% to 90% found once. Study-wide results and caveats: Samples come after the peak T cell response, not at day 14.

V lost 4 bases and J 0 bases, leaving 19 bases between the germline ends. Germline V gene sequence: CDR1 LGHDT, CDR2 YNNKEL (reference sequence). The CDR3 runs 19 residues. This sequence originates from an adult in good health. This chain connects TRBV3-1 (or the pseudogene TRBV3-2) to TRBJ2-6; D uncertain. Sequenced material: peripheral blood, taken on day 0 of AZD1222 vaccination. Here the CDR3 DNA reads TGTGCCAGCAGCCCCGGTGTGGGATTAGTACGCTCTGGGGCCAACGTCCTGACTTTC. This sequence encodes CASSPGVGLVRSGANVLTF.